The T cell receptor (beta chain) described here comes from a study of shared clonotypes between healthy human individuals. Whole-study context: The donor group consisted of a couple of women and three men, aged 18 to 49.

The CDR3 sequence is 13 residues long. Germline V gene lookup returns CDR1 LNHDA and CDR2 SQIVND (reference sequence). Trimming shortened V by 3 bases and J by 3 bases, and 8 bases separated the two germline ends. In the case of this clone: The antigen is undetermined.

Repertoires were generated with immunoSEQ multiplex PCR, while TCRdb's copy carries only in-frame clones and drops some. The sample lists about 2.1 million clones, about 93% occurring once. Naive CD8 cells were CD45RO-negative, positively selected for CCR7, excluding terminally differentiated effector memory CD45RA+ cells. The study, taken as a whole, reports: Lower generation probabilities were found for non-shared clonotypes than for those shared by all four donors. It was the few donors that limited the genetic and exposure-history diversity represented. Among several donors, approximately 5% of naive CD4 clonotypes were found in common.

The sequencing input was naive CD8+ T cells from PBMCs. This chain links TRBV19 with TRBJ1-1; D is undetermined. The TCR was taken from a man between 18 and 35 years old in good health. Some clones in this sample may be carry-over from other donors' samples. For the CDR3, the DNA is TGTGCCAGTAGTATTAACAGTTACACTGAAGCTTTCTTT. It codes for CASSINSYTEAFF.